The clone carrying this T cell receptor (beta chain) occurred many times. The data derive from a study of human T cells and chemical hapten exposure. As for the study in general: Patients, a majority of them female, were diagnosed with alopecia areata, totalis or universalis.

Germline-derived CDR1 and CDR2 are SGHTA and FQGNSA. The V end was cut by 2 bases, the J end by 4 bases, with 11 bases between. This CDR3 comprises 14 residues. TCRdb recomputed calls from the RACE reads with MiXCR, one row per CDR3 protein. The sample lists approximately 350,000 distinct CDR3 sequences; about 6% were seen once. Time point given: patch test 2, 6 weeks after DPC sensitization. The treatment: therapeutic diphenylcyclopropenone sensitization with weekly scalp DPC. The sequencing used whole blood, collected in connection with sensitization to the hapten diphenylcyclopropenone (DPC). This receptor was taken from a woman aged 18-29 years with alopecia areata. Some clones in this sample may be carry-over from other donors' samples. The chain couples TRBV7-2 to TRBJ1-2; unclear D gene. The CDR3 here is CASSLTPSAYGYTF. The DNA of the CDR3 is TGTGCCAGCAGCTTAACCCCGTCCGCCTATGGCTACACCTTC.